The 4 T cell receptor beta chains given below trace back to one sample, sequenced in a study of blood T cell repertoires in COVID-19. The data were produced by immunoSEQ multiplex PCR, yet TCRdb's version contains in-frame clones alone and is incomplete. The sample lists roughly 200,000 clones; 87% were seen once. Sequenced material: PBMCs or T cells enriched from blood (not recorded which). The receptors here all came from a man aged 18-30 years with acute COVID-19.

The V and J genes are TRBV7-9 and TRBJ1-2; no reliable D call. Germline CDR1 SEHNR, CDR2 FQNEAQ (reference sequence). The CDR3 spans 14 residues. V dropped 1 base and J dropped 7 bases, with 13 bases sitting between them. CDR3: CASSLGFGSAGYTF. In DNA, the CDR3 is TGTGCCAGCAGCTTAGGATTCGGGTCGGCTGGCTACACCTTC.

This chain connects TRBV19 to TRBJ2-1, with 7 bases fitting TRBD2. Germline CDR1 LNHDA, CDR2 SQIVND (reference sequence). This CDR3 has 15 amino acids. Trimming at V came to 5 bases and at J to 6 bases, leaving 10 bases not matched to a gene. The CDR3 region is CASSRAGEGTNEQFF. The CDR3 DNA reads as TGTGCCAGTAGTCGGGCGGGAGAGGGGACCAATGAGCAGTTCTTC.

The gene calls are TRBV7-9 and TRBJ2-1; TRBD2 matches at 8 bases. The ends lost 3 bases at V and 10 bases at J; junction bases unmatched: 17. Germline CDR1 and CDR2: SEHNR and FQNEAQ (reference sequence). There are 17 residues in the CDR3. CDR3 amino acids: CASSLDPSGGGGGEQFF. CDR3 in DNA: TGTGCCAGCAGCTTGGACCCAAGCGGGGGTGGAGGAGGAGAGCAGTTCTTC.

The rearrangement uses TRBV14 and TRBJ2-7; 8 bases are a match to TRBD1. V lost 5 bases and J lost 4; bases outside the gene matches: 10. Germline CDR1 SGHDN, CDR2 FVKESK. The CDR3 is 15 residues long. The CDR3 spells CASSLRQGTAYEQYF. Written as DNA, the CDR3 is TGTGCCAGCAGCTTACGACAGGGGACGGCTTACGAGCAGTACTTC.